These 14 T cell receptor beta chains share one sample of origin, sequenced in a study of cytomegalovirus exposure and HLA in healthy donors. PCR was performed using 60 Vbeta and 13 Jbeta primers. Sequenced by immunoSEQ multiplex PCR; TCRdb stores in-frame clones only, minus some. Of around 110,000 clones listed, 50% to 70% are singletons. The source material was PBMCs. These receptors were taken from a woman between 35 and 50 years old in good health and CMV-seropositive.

CDR3 sequence (DNA): TGTGCCAGCAGTTACGGCGGGAGCACAGATACGCAGTATTTT. It is translated as CASSYGGSTDTQYF. The chain has TRBV7-8 and TRBJ2-3, with a tentative D call TRBD2 (5 bases). Germline V lookup: CDR1 SGHVS, CDR2 FQNEAQ. This CDR3 contains 14 residues. Trimming pared 6 bases from V and 0 bases from J, leaving 10 bases between.

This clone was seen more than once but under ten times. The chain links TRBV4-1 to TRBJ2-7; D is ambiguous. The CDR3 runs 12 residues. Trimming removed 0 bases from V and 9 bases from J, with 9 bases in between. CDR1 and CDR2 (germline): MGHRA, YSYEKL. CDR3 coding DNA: TGCGCCAGCAGCCAAGACTTAAGCTTGCAGTACTTC. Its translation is CASSQDLSLQYF.

In nucleotides, the CDR3 is TGTGCCAGCAGCCCCCAAAAAGGAGGGACTGAAACCGGGGAGCTGTTTTTT. It translates to CASSPQKGGTETGELFF. V usage is TRBV7-3 and J usage is TRBJ2-2, with D tentatively TRBD2 (6 bases). Germline values: CDR1 SGHTA, CDR2 FQGTGA. Trimming took off 5 bases at V and 5 bases at J, with 21 bases between the two ends. The CDR3 covers 17 residues.

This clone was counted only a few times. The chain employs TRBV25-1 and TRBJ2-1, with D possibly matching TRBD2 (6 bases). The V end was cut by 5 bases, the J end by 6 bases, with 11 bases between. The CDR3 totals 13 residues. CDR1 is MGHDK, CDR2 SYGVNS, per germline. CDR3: CASSSLSGNEQFF. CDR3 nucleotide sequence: TGTGCCAGCAGTTCCCTTAGCGGCAATGAGCAGTTCTTC.

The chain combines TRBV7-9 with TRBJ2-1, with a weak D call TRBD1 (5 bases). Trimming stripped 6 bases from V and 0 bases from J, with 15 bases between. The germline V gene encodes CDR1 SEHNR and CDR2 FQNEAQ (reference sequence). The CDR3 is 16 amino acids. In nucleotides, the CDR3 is TGTGCCAGCAGGCGTGCTCAGGGAAGCTCCTACAATGAGCAGTTCTTC. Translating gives CASRRAQGSSYNEQFF.

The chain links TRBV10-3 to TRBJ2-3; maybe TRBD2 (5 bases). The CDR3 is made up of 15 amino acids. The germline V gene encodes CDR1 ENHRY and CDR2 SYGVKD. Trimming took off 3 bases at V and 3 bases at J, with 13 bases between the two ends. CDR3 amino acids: CAISDVGRGTDTQYF. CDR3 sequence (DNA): TGTGCCATCAGTGACGTAGGTCGAGGGACAGATACGCAGTATTTT.

As DNA, the CDR3 is TGTGCCAGCAGCGCCACAGCGGGGACTAGGGGAAACACCGGGGAGCTGTTTTTT. Its translation is CASSATAGTRGNTGELFF. The chain couples TRBV9 to TRBJ2-2, with TRBD2 matching 8 bases. Trimming at V came to 3 bases and at J to 2 bases, leaving 12 bases not matched to a gene. Germline CDR1 reads SGDLS; CDR2 reads YYNGEE. The CDR3 is 18 amino acids.

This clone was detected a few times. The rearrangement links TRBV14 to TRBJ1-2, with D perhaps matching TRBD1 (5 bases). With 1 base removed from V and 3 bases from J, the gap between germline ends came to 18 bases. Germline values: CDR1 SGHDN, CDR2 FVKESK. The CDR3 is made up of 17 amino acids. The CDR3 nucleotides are TGTGCCAGCAGCCAAGGCATCGCAGGGCTGTTGTACTATGGCTACACCTTC. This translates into CASSQGIAGLLYYGYTF.

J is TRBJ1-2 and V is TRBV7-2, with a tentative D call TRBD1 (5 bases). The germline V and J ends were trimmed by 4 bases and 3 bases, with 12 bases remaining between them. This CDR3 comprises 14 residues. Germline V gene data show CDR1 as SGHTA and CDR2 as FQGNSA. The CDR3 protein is CASSSRGGDYGYTF. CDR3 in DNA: TGTGCCAGCAGCTCTCGTGGGGGGGACTATGGCTACACCTTC.

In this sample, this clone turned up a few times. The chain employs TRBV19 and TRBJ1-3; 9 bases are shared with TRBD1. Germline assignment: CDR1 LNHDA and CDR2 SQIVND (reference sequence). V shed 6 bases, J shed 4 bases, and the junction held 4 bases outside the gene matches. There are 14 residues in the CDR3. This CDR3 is CASRPQGAGNTIYF. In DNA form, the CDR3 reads TGTGCCAGTAGACCACAGGGGGCCGGAAACACCATATATTTT. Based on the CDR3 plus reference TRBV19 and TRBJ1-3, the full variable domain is DGGITQSPKYLFRKEGQNVTLSCEQNLNHDAMYWYRQDPGQGLRLIYYSQIVNDFQKGDIAEGYSVSREKKESFPLTVTSAQKNPTAFYLCASRPQGAGNTIYFGEGSWLTVV.

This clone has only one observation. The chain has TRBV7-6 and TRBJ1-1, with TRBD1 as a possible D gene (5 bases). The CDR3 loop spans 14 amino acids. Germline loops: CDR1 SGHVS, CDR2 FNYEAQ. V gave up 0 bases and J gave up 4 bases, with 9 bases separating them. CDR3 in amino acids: CASSLARATTEAFF. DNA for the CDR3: TGTGCCAGCAGCTTAGCCAGGGCTACCACTGAAGCTTTCTTT.

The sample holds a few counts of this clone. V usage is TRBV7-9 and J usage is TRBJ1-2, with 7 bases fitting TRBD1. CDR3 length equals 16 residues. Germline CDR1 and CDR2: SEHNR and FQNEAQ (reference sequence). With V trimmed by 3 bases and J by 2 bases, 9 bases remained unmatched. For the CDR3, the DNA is TGTGCCAGCAGCTTGGTAATTCACAGGGGAAACTATGGCTACACCTTC. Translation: CASSLVIHRGNYGYTF.

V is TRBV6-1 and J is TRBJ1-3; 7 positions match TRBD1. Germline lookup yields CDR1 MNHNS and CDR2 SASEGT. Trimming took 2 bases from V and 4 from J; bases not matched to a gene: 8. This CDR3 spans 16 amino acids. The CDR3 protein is CASSEFEGAEGNTIYF. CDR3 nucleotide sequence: TGTGCCAGCAGTGAATTTGAGGGGGCAGAAGGAAACACCATATATTTT.

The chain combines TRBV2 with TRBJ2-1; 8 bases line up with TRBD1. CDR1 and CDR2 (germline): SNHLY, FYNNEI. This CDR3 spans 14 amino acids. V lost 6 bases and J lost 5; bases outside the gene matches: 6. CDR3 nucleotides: TGTGCCAGCAGCCGACAGGGGCGCAACAATGAGCAGTTCTTC. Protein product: CASSRQGRNNEQFF.